The 2 T cell receptor beta chains in this list originate from one sample, sequenced in a study of cytomegalovirus exposure and HLA in healthy donors. PCR employed 60 Vbeta and 13 Jbeta primers. Generated by immunoSEQ multiplex PCR, the TCRdb table keeps only in-frame clones and is missing some. Of some 200,000 clones listed, more than 75% are singletons. The sequenced sample was PBMCs. These receptors all come from a woman aged 18-29 years in good health and CMV-seronegative.

CDR3 DNA sequence: TGCAGCGTTGAAGTGAGAGTTGGGACAGGGATGAACACTGAAGCTTTCTTT. This encodes CSVEVRVGTGMNTEAFF. This chain connects TRBV29-1 to TRBJ1-1; TRBD1 agrees at 9 bases. The CDR3 totals 17 residues. V was clipped by 1 base and J by 0 bases; unmatched bases: 9. Germline V gene lookup returns CDR1 SQVTM and CDR2 ANQGSEA.

The chain uses TRBV7-6 and TRBJ1-3; 7 bases line up with TRBD1. The V segment lost 5 bases and the J segment 2 bases; nucleotides outside the gene matches: 15. The CDR3 is made up of 18 amino acids. CDR1 is SGHVS, CDR2 FNYEAQ, per germline. In nucleotides, the CDR3 is TGTGCCAGCAGCCAGGGGGGAGTCCGTAGGGAAACTGGAAACACCATATATTTT. Translated, it gives CASSQGGVRRETGNTIYF.